The clone carrying this T cell receptor (beta chain) showed up just once. Its target is not known. Germline trimming cut 5 bases from V and 2 bases from J; bases unmatched to any gene: 6. The CDR3 covers 16 residues. CDR1 and CDR2 from the germline V gene are SGHTA and FQGNSA. The data were obtained in a study of cytomegalovirus exposure and HLA in healthy donors. The study's findings and limits: In a later analysis, HLA-C alleles had the fewest associated TCRs, DRB1 alleles the most. Presence/absence analyses assumed roughly uniform sequencing depth across donors, which may not hold.

13 Jbeta primers and 60 Vbeta primers were used for the PCR. Using immunoSEQ multiplex PCR, the repertoire was profiled, and TCRdb retains in-frame clones only, with some absent. The table includes just over 150,000 clones, about 80% detected once. The sequenced sample was PBMCs. This TCR derives from a woman aged 45 to 65 in good health and CMV-seropositive. The J gene is TRBJ2-3, the V gene TRBV7-2, with 11 bases fitting TRBD2. The CDR3 DNA reads as TGTGCCAGCAGCCTAGGGACTAGCGGTTACACAGATACGCAGTATTTT. It specifies CASSLGTSGYTDTQYF.